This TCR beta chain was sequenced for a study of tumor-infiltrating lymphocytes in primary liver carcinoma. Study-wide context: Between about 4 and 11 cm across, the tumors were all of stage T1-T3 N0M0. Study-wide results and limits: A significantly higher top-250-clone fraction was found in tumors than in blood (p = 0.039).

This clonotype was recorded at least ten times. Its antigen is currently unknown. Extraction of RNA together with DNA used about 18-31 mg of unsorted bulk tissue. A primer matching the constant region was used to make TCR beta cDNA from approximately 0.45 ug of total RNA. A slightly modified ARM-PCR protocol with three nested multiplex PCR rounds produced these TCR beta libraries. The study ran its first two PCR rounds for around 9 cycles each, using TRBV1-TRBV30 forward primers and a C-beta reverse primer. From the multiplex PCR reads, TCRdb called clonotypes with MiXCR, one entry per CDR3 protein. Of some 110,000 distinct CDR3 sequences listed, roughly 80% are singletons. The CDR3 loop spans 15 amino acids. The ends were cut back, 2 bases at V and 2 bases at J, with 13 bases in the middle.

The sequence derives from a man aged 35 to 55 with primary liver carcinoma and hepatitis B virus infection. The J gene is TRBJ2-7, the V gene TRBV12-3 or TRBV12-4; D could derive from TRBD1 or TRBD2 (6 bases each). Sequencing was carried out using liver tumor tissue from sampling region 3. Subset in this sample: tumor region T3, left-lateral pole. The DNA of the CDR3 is TGTGCCAGCAGTTTAAGGGGGGCAGGAGCCTACGAGCAGTACTTC. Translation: CASSLRGAGAYEQYF.